The 29 T cell receptor beta chains below all came from one sample that was sequenced in a study of blood T cell repertoires in COVID-19. Some clones are missing from TCRdb's copy, which holds only in-frame ones; the method was immunoSEQ multiplex PCR. This table holds approximately 49,000 clones, about four fifths found once. Input material: peripheral blood. These receptors all come from an elderly woman with COVID-19, enrolled during active disease.

V and J are TRBV29-1 and TRBJ1-2; D perhaps matches TRBD1 (5 bases). Germline V gene sequence: CDR1 SQVTM, CDR2 ANQGSEA. CDR3 size: 12 residues. V was trimmed by 7 bases and J by 2 bases, leaving 11 bases between them. Written as DNA, the CDR3 is TGCAGCGCAGAACGGGGGAACTATGGCTACACCTTC. This gives the protein CSAERGNYGYTF.

V usage is TRBV10-3 and J usage is TRBJ1-2, with D unclear. This CDR3 has 13 amino acids. The germline V gene encodes CDR1 ENHRY and CDR2 SYGVKD. The V end was cut by 3 bases, the J end by 4 bases, with 9 bases between. The CDR3 protein is CAISDKSSYGYTF. The CDR3 DNA is TGTGCCATCAGTGATAAAAGTAGCTATGGCTACACCTTC.

The table lists this clone with a few counts. V gene TRBV7-9 combines with J gene TRBJ1-4, with a possible D match to TRBD1 (6 bases). Trimming removed 5 bases at V and 6 bases at J, with 19 bases between. Per germline, CDR1 SEHNR and CDR2 FQNEAQ (reference sequence). This CDR3 spans 16 amino acids. The CDR3 spells CASSKSRGGLDEKLFF. As DNA, the CDR3 is TGTGCCAGCAGCAAGTCAAGGGGGGGCTTGGATGAAAAACTGTTTTTT.

The chain uses TRBV4-1 and TRBJ2-1, with TRBD1 matching 9 bases. This CDR3 is 16 amino acids long. Germline V gene lookup returns CDR1 MGHRA and CDR2 YSYEKL. V lost 2 bases, J lost 8 bases, and 10 bases stayed unmatched. CDR3 DNA sequence: TGCGCCAGCAGCCAAAGGGGACAGGGTTTGATCGATGAGCAGTTCTTC. Translated: CASSQRGQGLIDEQFF.

A few counts support this clone. V is TRBV18 and J is TRBJ2-1, with D perhaps TRBD2 (5 bases). V was clipped by 5 bases and J by 6 bases, with 11 bases between them. The CDR3 runs to 13 residues. CDR1 and CDR2 (germline): KGHSH, LQKENI. The CDR3 DNA follows: TGTGCCAGCTCAAAGCTAGAGGGCAATGAGCAGTTCTTC. Amino acids: CASSKLEGNEQFF.

This clone was recorded only once. This chain joins TRBV5-8 and TRBJ2-7; D gene ambiguous. The length of the CDR3 is 15 residues. From germline, CDR1 is SGHTS and CDR2 YDEGEE. V shed 0 bases and J shed 2 bases, with 12 bases lying between them. The CDR3 spells CASSLARGWAYEQYF. Written as DNA, the CDR3 is TGTGCCAGCAGCTTGGCCCGAGGTTGGGCCTACGAGCAGTACTTC.

J is TRBJ2-7 and V is TRBV7-9; TRBD1 aligns across 7 bases. This CDR3 has 12 residues. The ends lost 5 bases at V and 12 bases at J; junction bases unmatched: 10. Per germline, CDR1 SEHNR and CDR2 FQNEAQ (reference sequence). This CDR3 is CASSLPGQPRYF. CDR3 bases: TGTGCCAGCAGCCTCCCGGGACAGCCGCGGTACTTC.

The chain recombines TRBV9 with TRBJ1-3; D uncertain. V was trimmed by 2 bases and J by 0 bases, leaving 12 bases between them. The CDR3 is 16 residues long. Germline CDR1 and CDR2: SGDLS and YYNGEE. The CDR3 reads CASSVLDGISGNTIYF. CDR3 coding DNA: TGTGCCAGCAGCGTCCTAGACGGTATCTCTGGAAACACCATATATTTT.

The rearrangement links TRBV7-8 to TRBJ1-5; a possible D gene is TRBD1 (5 bases). Germline CDR1 SGHVS, CDR2 FQNEAQ. V was pared by 5 bases and J by 11 bases, with 13 bases between. The CDR3 is 12 residues long. The CDR3 sequence is CASSPERGAQHF. Written as DNA, the CDR3 is TGTGCCAGCAGCCCCGAGCGGGGGGCCCAGCATTTT.

The chain joins TRBV4-1 to TRBJ1-5; tentative D call: TRBD1 (6 bases). Germline assignment: CDR1 MGHRA and CDR2 YSYEKL. This CDR3 spans 16 amino acids. Trimming took 0 bases from V and 7 from J, leaving 16 bases between them. DNA of the CDR3: TGCGCCAGCAGCCAAGAAATCTACCGTCAGGGGCAGCCCCAGCATTTT. It translates to CASSQEIYRQGQPQHF.

The rearrangement uses TRBV29-1 and TRBJ2-5; D unresolved. The germline gives CDR1 SQVTM, CDR2 ANQGSEA. This CDR3 spans 12 amino acids. With 6 bases removed from V and 1 base from J, the gap between germline ends came to 9 bases. CDR3 in DNA: TGCAGCGTAGGAGAATTCCAAGAGACCCAGTACTTC. As protein: CSVGEFQETQYF.

This chain joins TRBV11-2 and TRBJ1-5; D remains ambiguous. V lost 3 bases to trimming and J lost 5 bases, with 8 bases between them. This CDR3 has 13 residues. Germline-derived CDR1 and CDR2 are SGHAT and FQNNGV. Here the CDR3 DNA reads TGTGCCAGCAGCTTTCACTACGATCAGCCCCAGCATTTT. Encoded protein: CASSFHYDQPQHF.

This chain joins TRBV27 and TRBJ2-3; 7 bases map to TRBD1. CDR1 is MNHEY and CDR2 is SMNVEV in the germline V gene (reference sequence). J was trimmed by 4 bases and V by 6 bases; bases with no gene match: 4. This CDR3 contains 13 residues. This chain's CDR3 is CASRAGGADTQYF. CDR3 DNA sequence: TGTGCCAGCAGGGCAGGGGGAGCAGATACGCAGTATTTT.

The chain couples TRBV15 to TRBJ2-5, with D possibly matching TRBD2 (6 bases). Trimming stripped 0 bases from V and 0 bases from J, with 11 bases between. Germline lookup yields CDR1 LNHNV and CDR2 YYDKDF (reference sequence). This CDR3 has 16 amino acids. This chain's CDR3 is CATSREGDWHQETQYF. In nucleotides, the CDR3 is TGTGCCACCAGCAGAGAAGGGGACTGGCACCAAGAGACCCAGTACTTC.

The genes are TRBV18 and TRBJ2-7, with 12 bases aligning to TRBD2. Losses at the gene ends were 2 bases for V and 0 bases for J; bases not matched to a gene: 14. The CDR3 contains 20 residues. Germline-derived CDR1 and CDR2 are KGHSH and LQKENI. DNA of the CDR3: TGTGCCAGCTCACCATACACACTCGGACTAGCGGGAAAGAGCTCCTACGAGCAGTACTTC. Its translation is CASSPYTLGLAGKSSYEQYF.

This clone has a single count. V and J are TRBV2 and TRBJ2-5, with a weak D call TRBD2 (6 bases). The CDR3 runs 16 residues. The V gene lost 2 bases and the J gene lost 5 bases, with 18 bases spanning the gap. The germline gives CDR1 SNHLY, CDR2 FYNNEI. CDR3 residues: CASSEPPSASGETQYF. Written as DNA, the CDR3 is TGTGCCAGCAGTGAACCCCCTAGCGCCTCGGGGGAGACCCAGTACTTC. The full variable domain, completed using reference TRBV2 and TRBJ2-5, is EPEVTQTPSHQVTQMGQEVILRCVPISNHLYFYWYRQILGQKVEFLVSFYNNEISEKSEIFDDQFSVERPDGSNFTLKIRSTKLEDSAMYFCASSEPPSASGETQYFGPGTRLLVL.

This clone appeared once. The chain carries TRBV19 and TRBJ2-5; 7 nucleotides align to TRBD2. CDR1 and CDR2 (germline): LNHDA, SQIVND (reference sequence). CDR3 length equals 14 residues. J was trimmed by 5 bases and V by 2 bases; bases with no gene match: 5. Written as DNA, the CDR3 is TGTGCCAGTAGTATAACGGCGGGAGCGGAGACCCAGTACTTC. Its protein is CASSITAGAETQYF.

This sequence joins TRBV28 and TRBJ2-1, with no clear D. With 7 bases removed from V and 9 bases from J, the gap between germline ends came to 13 bases. This CDR3 has 12 amino acids. Per germline, CDR1 MDHEN and CDR2 SYDVKM. CDR3 in amino acids: CASNSHSGEQFF. CDR3 DNA sequence: TGTGCCAGCAACTCCCACTCCGGTGAGCAGTTCTTC.

This chain connects TRBV7-2 to TRBJ2-1, with 9 positions matching TRBD2. This CDR3 has 15 amino acids. V lost 2 bases and J lost 8; bases outside the gene matches: 7. Germline loops: CDR1 SGHTA, CDR2 FQGNSA. CDR3 loop: CASSLWGLAGHEQFF. The CDR3, as DNA: TGTGCCAGCAGCTTATGGGGTCTAGCGGGGCATGAGCAGTTCTTC.

The rearrangement uses TRBV9 and TRBJ2-1; TRBD2 matches at 11 bases. Looked up from germline, CDR1 is SGDLS and CDR2 is YYNGEE. The CDR3 runs 17 residues. The junction had 5 bases not matched to a gene; V was cut back by 3 bases and J by 0 bases. The CDR3 region is CASSATTSGTSYNEQFF. In nucleotides, the CDR3 is TGTGCCAGCAGCGCCACGACTAGCGGGACCTCCTACAATGAGCAGTTCTTC.

In nucleotides, the CDR3 is TGTGCCAGCAGCTTACAACAGTCAAGTAATGAAAAACTGTTTTTT. Its translation: CASSLQQSSNEKLFF. V usage is TRBV7-2 and J usage is TRBJ1-4; D is uncertain. Germline V CDR1 and CDR2: SGHTA, FQGNSA. The CDR3 is 15 amino acids. V lost 2 bases to trimming and J lost 4 bases, with 11 bases between them.

The chain combines TRBV27 with TRBJ2-1; TRBD2 matches 7 bases. The V and J ends lost 2 bases and 2 bases, in that order; junction bases with no gene match: 6. The CDR3 covers 16 residues. The germline V gene has CDR1 MNHEY and CDR2 SMNVEV (reference sequence). CDR3 region: CASSLRSGYTYNEQFF. The CDR3 bases are TGTGCCAGCAGTTTACGTAGCGGGTATACCTACAATGAGCAGTTCTTC.

The gene calls are TRBV7-2 and TRBJ1-2, with TRBD1 matching 8 bases. The CDR3 sequence is 14 residues long. V lost 4 bases, J lost 5 bases, and 6 bases stayed unmatched. Germline CDR1 and CDR2: SGHTA and FQGNSA. The CDR3 bases are TGTGCCAGCAGCTCTACAGGGGGTGGATATGGCTACACCTTC. Protein sequence: CASSSTGGGYGYTF.

The chain employs TRBV3-1 (or the pseudogene TRBV3-2) and TRBJ2-5; 14 bases map to TRBD2. This CDR3 is built from 15 residues. Germline assignment: CDR1 LGHDT and CDR2 YNNKEL (reference sequence). With V trimmed by 3 bases and J by 4 bases, 1 base remained unmatched. CDR3 coding DNA: TGTGCCAGCAGCCAGGGACTAGCGGGAGCAGAGACCCAGTACTTC. It yields the protein CASSQGLAGAETQYF.

The chain combines TRBV24-1 with TRBJ1-4; 10 nucleotides agree with TRBD1. This CDR3 is built from 15 residues. Trimming removed 6 bases from V and 7 bases from J; junction bases left unmatched: 7. Germline CDR1 is KGHDR and CDR2 is SFDVKD. The CDR3 bases are TGTGCCACCAGTCACGGTGGACAGGGGGGTGAAAAACTGTTTTTT. Protein product: CATSHGGQGGEKLFF.

V gene TRBV2 combines with J gene TRBJ2-5; 8 nucleotides match TRBD1. Germline-derived CDR1 and CDR2 are SNHLY and FYNNEI. The CDR3 length is 15 residues. The ends lost 6 bases at V and 4 bases at J; junction bases unmatched: 10. CDR3 region: CASRQSGQGLETQYF. CDR3 bases: TGTGCCAGCAGGCAGTCCGGACAGGGTCTAGAGACCCAGTACTTC.

The rearrangement uses TRBV9 and TRBJ2-1; TRBD2 matches at 9 bases. The J segment lost 10 bases and the V segment lost 4 bases, leaving 9 bases of the junction unmatched. CDR1 is SGDLS, CDR2 YYNGEE, per germline. This CDR3 spans 14 amino acids. Here the CDR3 reads CASSPTGTSLEQFF. CDR3 sequence (DNA): TGTGCCAGCAGCCCCACCGGGACTAGCCTCGAGCAGTTCTTC. Full variable domain (remainder filled in from reference TRBV9 and TRBJ2-1): DSGVTQTPKHLITATGQRVTLRCSPRSGDLSVYWYQQSLDQGLQFLIQYYNGEERAKGNILERFSAQQFPDLHSELNLSSLELGDSALYFCASSPTGTSLEQFFGPGTRLTVL.

This chain uses TRBV7-8 with TRBJ1-2; weak D call: TRBD1 (6 bases). Germline V gene sequence: CDR1 SGHVS, CDR2 FQNEAQ. V was cut by 5 bases and J by 5 bases, with 18 bases left in between. The CDR3 is 15 amino acids. CDR3 region: CASSPTGNQAYGYTF. The CDR3 DNA sequence: TGTGCCAGCAGCCCGACAGGCAACCAGGCATATGGCTACACCTTC.

The chain uses TRBV30 and TRBJ2-1; possibly TRBD1 for D (5 bases). The germline V gene has CDR1 GTSNPN and CDR2 SVGIG (reference sequence). Trimming removed 3 bases from V and 3 bases from J, with 12 bases in between. The CDR3 has 14 amino acids. The CDR3 DNA is TGTGCCTGGAGGTGGGCAGGGTTCTACAATGAGCAGTTCTTC. Translated: CAWRWAGFYNEQFF. Variable domain in full (rest from reference TRBV30 and TRBJ2-1): SQTIHQWPATLVQPVGSPLSLECTVEGTSNPNLYWYRQAAGRGLQLLFYSVGIGQISSEVPQNLSASRPQDRQFILSSKKLLLSDSGFYLCAWRWAGFYNEQFFGPGTRLTVL.